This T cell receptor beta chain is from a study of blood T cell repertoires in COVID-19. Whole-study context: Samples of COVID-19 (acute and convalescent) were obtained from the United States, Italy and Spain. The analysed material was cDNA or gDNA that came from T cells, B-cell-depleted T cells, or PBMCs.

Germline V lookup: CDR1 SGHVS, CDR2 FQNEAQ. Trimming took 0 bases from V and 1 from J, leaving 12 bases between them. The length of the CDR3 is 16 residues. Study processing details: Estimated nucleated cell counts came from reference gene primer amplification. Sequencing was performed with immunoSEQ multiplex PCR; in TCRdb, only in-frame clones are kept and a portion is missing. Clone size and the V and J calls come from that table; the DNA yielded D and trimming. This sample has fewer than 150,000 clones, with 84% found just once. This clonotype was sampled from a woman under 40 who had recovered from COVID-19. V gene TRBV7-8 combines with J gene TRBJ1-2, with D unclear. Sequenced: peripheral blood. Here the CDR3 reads CASSLAGLIINYGYTF. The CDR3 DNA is TGTGCCAGCAGCTTAGCCGGACTGATTATTAACTATGGCTACACCTTC.